This TCR beta chain was recovered during a study of blood T cell repertoires in COVID-19. Methods used by the authors: For nucleated cells, counts were estimated from reference gene primer amplification. Assay used: immunoSEQ multiplex PCR; TCRdb lists only in-frame clones, some missing. V and J calls plus clone size are reproduced from that table; the DNA served to infer D and trimming. Here the sample spans 300,000 to 400,000 clones, around 87% being singletons. The CDR3 covers 14 residues. Germline V gene data show CDR1 as SGHRS and CDR2 as YFSETQ. With 2 bases removed from V and 0 bases from J, the gap between germline ends came to 6 bases.

J is TRBJ2-1 and V is TRBV5-1; weak D call: TRBD1 (5 bases). Sequenced input: peripheral blood. This receptor was identified in a woman aged 45-60 years with COVID-19, enrolled during active disease. CDR3 loop: CASSLGASYNEQFF. DNA of the CDR3: TGCGCCAGCAGCTTAGGGGCCTCCTACAATGAGCAGTTCTTC.